These 8 T cell receptor beta chains came from one sample sequenced in a study of blood T cell repertoires in COVID-19. Sequenced by immunoSEQ multiplex PCR; TCRdb stores in-frame clones only, minus some. The table records around 250,000 clones, approximately 88% of them present only once. Sequencing input: PBMCs or T cells enriched from blood (not recorded which). The origin of the receptors is a woman aged 40 to 50 who had been exposed to COVID-19.

The J gene is TRBJ1-1, the V gene TRBV7-9; tentatively, D is TRBD1 (6 bases). Germline V gives CDR1 SEHNR, CDR2 FQNEAQ (reference sequence). V lost 5 bases to trimming and J lost 0 bases, with 13 bases between them. The CDR3 is made up of 15 amino acids. CDR3 loop: CASSARQVMNTEAFF. CDR3 nucleotides: TGTGCCAGCAGCGCCCGACAGGTTATGAACACTGAAGCTTTCTTT.

The chain combines TRBV9 with TRBJ1-2, with no clear D. The CDR3 is 13 residues long. Germline lookup yields CDR1 SGDLS and CDR2 YYNGEE. Trimming cost V 3 bases and J 8 bases, with 14 bases left between them. The CDR3 sequence: CASSAMWSVGYTF. The CDR3 DNA is TGTGCCAGCAGCGCGATGTGGAGTGTAGGCTACACCTTC.

The rearrangement joins TRBV14 to TRBJ2-7, with a possible D match to TRBD1 (6 bases). Germline values: CDR1 SGHDN, CDR2 FVKESK. V lost 1 base and J 0 bases, leaving 13 bases between the germline ends. The CDR3 has 16 residues. CDR3 amino acids: CASSQGGPLYSYEQYV. The CDR3 bases are TGTGCCAGCAGCCAAGGGGGGCCTCTCTACTCCTACGAGCAGTACGTC.

The V gene is TRBV29-1, the J gene TRBJ1-5, with 9 bases that match TRBD1. The CDR3 consists of 13 residues. With 6 bases clipped from V and 4 bases from J, the junction kept 4 bases outside the gene matches. Germline V gene sequence: CDR1 SQVTM, CDR2 ANQGSEA. The CDR3 region is CSVAGQGNQPQHF. As DNA, the CDR3 is TGCAGCGTGGCGGGACAGGGAAATCAGCCCCAGCATTTT.

The V gene is TRBV5-5, the J gene TRBJ2-1; TRBD1 matches 8 bases. This CDR3 spans 16 amino acids. V trimming: 1 base; J trimming: 3 bases; junction bases outside the gene matches: 6. CDR1 is SGHKS and CDR2 is YYEKEE in the germline V gene (reference sequence). CDR3: CASSLQGAWVYNEQFF. CDR3 DNA sequence: TGTGCCAGCAGCTTGCAGGGGGCTTGGGTCTACAATGAGCAGTTCTTC.

This rearrangement joins TRBV4-1 to TRBJ2-7; D gene uncertain. V dropped 5 bases and J dropped 3 bases, with 14 bases sitting between them. CDR3 length equals 14 residues. Germline loops: CDR1 MGHRA, CDR2 YSYEKL. The CDR3 region is CASSYRRLVYEQYF. CDR3 bases: TGCGCCAGCAGCTACAGACGGCTGGTCTACGAGCAGTACTTC.

J is TRBJ1-5 and V is TRBV7-8; no firm D call. The V end lost 3 bases, the J end lost 9 bases, and 15 bases lay between the germline ends. This CDR3 comprises 14 residues. CDR1 is SGHVS and CDR2 is FQNEAQ in the germline V gene. For the CDR3, the DNA is TGTGCCAGCAGCTTGAAGCGGGTGGGGTGGCCCCAGCATTTT. It is translated as CASSLKRVGWPQHF.

V usage is TRBV2 and J usage is TRBJ1-6, with TRBD1 matching 9 bases. V shed 0 bases and J 15 bases; nucleotides not matched to a gene: 9. The CDR3 runs 15 residues. Germline V CDR1 and CDR2: SNHLY, FYNNEI. The CDR3 DNA reads TGTGCCAGCAGTGAAGCGAAGGGACAGGGTGTTCGCCTCCACTTT. Its translation is CASSEAKGQGVRLHF.